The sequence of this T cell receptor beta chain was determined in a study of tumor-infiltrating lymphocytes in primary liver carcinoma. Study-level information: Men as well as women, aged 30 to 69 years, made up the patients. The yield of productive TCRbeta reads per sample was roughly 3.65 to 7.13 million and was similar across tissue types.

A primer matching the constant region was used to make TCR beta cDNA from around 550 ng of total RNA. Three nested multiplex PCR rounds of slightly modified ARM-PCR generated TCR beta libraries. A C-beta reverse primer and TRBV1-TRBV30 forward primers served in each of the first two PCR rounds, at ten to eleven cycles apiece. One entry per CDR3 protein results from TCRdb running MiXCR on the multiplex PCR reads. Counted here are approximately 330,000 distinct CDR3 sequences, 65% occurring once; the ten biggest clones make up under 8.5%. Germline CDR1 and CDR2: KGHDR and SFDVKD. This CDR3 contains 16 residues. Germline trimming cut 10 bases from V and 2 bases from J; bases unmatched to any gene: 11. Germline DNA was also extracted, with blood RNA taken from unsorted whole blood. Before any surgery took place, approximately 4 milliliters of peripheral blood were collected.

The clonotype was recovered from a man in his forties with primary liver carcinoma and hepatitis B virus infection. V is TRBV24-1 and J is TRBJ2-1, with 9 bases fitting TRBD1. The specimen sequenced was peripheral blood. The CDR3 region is CATSPGTGFTYNEQFF. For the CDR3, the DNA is TGTGCCACAAGTCCCGGGACAGGGTTCACCTACAATGAGCAGTTCTTC.